This entry is about one T cell receptor beta chain. This specimen comes from a study of control samples from healthy donors and cancer patients. The V segment lost 1 base and the J segment 9 bases; nucleotides outside the gene matches: 2. There are 14 residues in the CDR3. CDR1 is SGHRS and CDR2 is YFSETQ in the germline V gene. The method was immunoSEQ multiplex PCR; TCRdb's version includes in-frame clones alone and lacks a portion of them. The sample includes some 100,000 clones, about 88% of them seen just once. The source of this sequence is a woman between 50 and 59 years old in good health. J is TRBJ1-6 and V is TRBV5-1, with 9 positions matching TRBD1. Material for sequencing was blood. This CDR3 is CASSLSDRGSPLHF. Here the CDR3 DNA reads TGCGCCAGCAGCTTGTCGGACAGGGGTTCACCCCTCCACTTT.